Shown below are 25 T cell receptor beta chains from a single sample sequenced in a study of T cells in Graves' hyperthyroidism and ophthalmopathy. Amplification of TCR beta CDR3 regions was performed using RNA transcripts as template. HTBI primers were used for first-round RT-PCR of the TCR CDR3. One entry per CDR3 protein, called by TCRdb with MiXCR from the multiplex PCR reads. The repertoire has some 350,000 distinct CDR3 sequences, approximately 19% of them found once; the top ten carry 3% to 4.5%. The source material was blood. The receptors here all came from a woman aged 18 to 35 with Graves' hyperthyroidism.

Ten or more counts support this clonotype. This chain uses TRBV20-1 with TRBJ1-5, with D possibly being TRBD1 (6 bases). The CDR3 length is 16 residues. Germline-derived CDR1 and CDR2 are DFQATT and SNEGSKA (reference sequence). Trimming left V 2 bases short and J 7 bases short, with 21 bases between. CDR3 protein: CSARNTQGKVSQPQHF. CDR3 coding DNA: TGCAGTGCTAGAAACACGCAGGGGAAGGTAAGCCAGCCCCAGCATTTT.

This clonotype has a count of ten or more. This chain uses TRBV2 with TRBJ2-5; 12 nucleotides agree with TRBD2. Germline loops: CDR1 SNHLY, CDR2 FYNNEI. This CDR3 has 15 residues. With V trimmed by 0 bases and J by 5 bases, 1 base remained unmatched. In DNA form, the CDR3 reads TGTGCCAGCAGTGAAGCTACTAGCGGGGGGGAGACCCAGTACTTC. Residues: CASSEATSGGETQYF.

The chain uses TRBV5-1 and TRBJ2-5; 7 bases align to TRBD1. The CDR3 consists of 15 residues. CDR1 and CDR2 (germline): SGHRS, YFSETQ. The trim removed 0 bases at V and 5 bases at J, leaving 7 bases unmatched. The DNA of the CDR3 is TGCGCCAGCAGCTTGGTTGACAGGGCGTTGGAGACCCAGTACTTC. Its translation: CASSLVDRALETQYF.

This clonotype was found many times. The J gene is TRBJ2-5, the V gene TRBV20-1; 11 bases line up with TRBD2. Unmatched junction bases numbered 7, after V lost 5 bases and J lost 5 bases. This CDR3 has 14 amino acids. Germline CDR1 is DFQATT and CDR2 is SNEGSKA (reference sequence). The DNA for the CDR3 is TGCAGTGCTGCCCTAGCGGGGGGTGGGGAGACCCAGTACTTC. It is translated as CSAALAGGGETQYF.

Worth noting for this clonotype: This may be a read error: a much more frequent sequence differs by one nucleotide. The chain has TRBV7-2 and TRBJ2-7; D is unresolved. Germline V gives CDR1 SGHTA, CDR2 FQGNSA. The CDR3 length is 14 residues. The CDR3 protein is CACSLDRNNAEQYF. In DNA, the CDR3 is TGTGCCTGCAGCTTAGATCGAAACAACGCCGAGCAGTACTTC.

This clonotype was observed at least ten times. This sequence joins TRBV30 and TRBJ2-7; 7 bases fit TRBD1. With 2 bases clipped from V and 4 bases from J, the junction kept 8 bases outside the gene matches. The CDR3 is made up of 14 amino acids. Germline V gene lookup returns CDR1 GTSNPN and CDR2 SVGIG (reference sequence). The DNA for the CDR3 is TGTGCCTGGAGTCAATTGGACAGGAGGTACGAGCAGTACTTC. This translates into CAWSQLDRRYEQYF.

This clonotype has at least ten counts. The CDR3 sequence: CSAPDLDQETQYF. In DNA form, the CDR3 reads TGCAGTGCTCCAGACTTAGACCAAGAGACCCAGTACTTC. The chain is built from TRBV20-1 and TRBJ2-5; the D is unclear. Trimming took 5 bases from V and 0 from J, leaving 10 bases between them. CDR1 is DFQATT, CDR2 SNEGSKA, per germline (reference sequence). CDR3 length: 13 amino acids.

The gene calls are TRBV5-1 and TRBJ2-7; 7 bases fit TRBD1. The CDR3 has 17 amino acids. J lost 3 bases, V lost 0 bases, and 12 bases had no gene match. Germline CDR1 SGHRS, CDR2 YFSETQ. CDR3 nucleotide sequence: TGCGCCAGCAGCTTGGCCTCCTACAGGGGCCCGATCTACGAGCAGTACTTC. It codes for CASSLASYRGPIYEQYF.

This clonotype came up many times. The chain is built from TRBV7-2 and TRBJ2-7; D unresolved. The germline V gene has CDR1 SGHTA and CDR2 FQGNSA. V dropped 5 bases and J dropped 7 bases, with 15 bases sitting between them. The CDR3 runs 13 residues. CDR3 sequence: CASSRRSMPEQYF. CDR3 DNA: TGTGCCAGCAGCCGCCGGTCGATGCCAGAGCAGTACTTC.

This clonotype was seen many times. J is TRBJ2-5 and V is TRBV6-1; D remains unclear. Germline loops: CDR1 MNHNS, CDR2 SASEGT. V dropped 1 base and J dropped 7 bases, with 13 bases sitting between them. The CDR3 totals 14 residues. CDR3 sequence (DNA): TGTGCCAGCAGTGAAGGTCGCAGAACGGGGACCCAGTACTTC. Translating gives CASSEGRRTGTQYF.

With respect to this clonotype: A read error may be the cause here, since a much bigger clone is one base away. This is likely a read error, given that the CDR3 carries no conserved phenylalanine or tryptophan at its end. CDR3 sequence (DNA): TGTGCCAGTAGTAAGGGGCGATTGATCTATGGCTACACCTAC. It translates to CASSKGRLIYGYTY. The J gene is TRBJ1-2, the V gene TRBV19; tentative D call: TRBD1 (5 bases). The CDR3 runs 14 residues. Trimming pared 4 bases from V and 4 bases from J, leaving 13 bases between. Germline assignment: CDR1 LNHDA and CDR2 SQIVND (reference sequence).

The chain combines TRBV19 with TRBJ2-7; either TRBD1 or TRBD2 may supply D (5 bases each). This CDR3 spans 14 amino acids. V lost 3 bases, J lost 5 bases, and 14 bases lay in between. Per the germline V gene, CDR1 is LNHDA and CDR2 is SQIVND (reference sequence). In DNA form, the CDR3 reads TGTGCCAGTAGTATCAGCAGGGAGCAGGACGAGCAGTACTTC. Translating gives CASSISREQDEQYF. Complete variable domain (other parts from reference TRBV19 and TRBJ2-7): DGGITQSPKYLFRKEGQNVTLSCEQNLNHDAMYWYRQDPGQGLRLIYYSQIVNDFQKGDIAEGYSVSREKKESFPLTVTSAQKNPTAFYLCASSISREQDEQYFGPGTRLTVT.

This clonotype was found many times. The V and J genes are TRBV12-3 or TRBV12-4 and TRBJ2-5; D possibly uses TRBD1 or TRBD2 (6 bases each). This CDR3 has 12 amino acids. V lost 1 base, J lost 9 bases, and 9 bases lay in between. The CDR3: CASSLGRGAQYF. In nucleotides, the CDR3 is TGTGCCAGCAGTTTAGGAAGGGGGGCCCAGTACTTC.

This clonotype was found many times. A read error may produce the germline difference seen at one junction end. This rearrangement joins TRBV10-3 to TRBJ1-1; D is perhaps TRBD1 (5 bases). Germline V lookup: CDR1 ENHRY, CDR2 SYGVKD. The CDR3 is 13 amino acids. The CDR3 region has the DNA TGTGCCACCAGTGAGTCGCAGGGTGCTGAAGCTTTCTTT. Protein sequence: CATSESQGAEAFF.

This clonotype was recorded many times. The rearrangement links TRBV10-2 to TRBJ2-7; no clear D. Germline-derived CDR1 and CDR2 are WSHSY and SAAADI. The CDR3 contains 11 residues. Trimming took off 4 bases at V and 7 bases at J, with 8 bases between the two ends. CDR3 DNA: TGCGCCAGCAGTGTCGTTTGGGAGCAGTACTTC. It yields the protein CASSVVWEQYF.

The chain is built from TRBV6-1 and TRBJ1-6; D perhaps matches TRBD1 (6 bases). The germline V gene encodes CDR1 MNHNS and CDR2 SASEGT. Deletions cut 1 base from V and 7 bases from J, with 14 bases between. This CDR3 region has 16 residues. The CDR3 sequence is CASSEGDTTGNSPLHF. The CDR3 DNA reads TGTGCCAGCAGTGAAGGGGACACAACAGGGAATTCACCCCTCCACTTT.

This clonotype was observed at least ten times. V gene TRBV7-8 combines with J gene TRBJ2-2, with D hard to call. The V end was cut by 8 bases, the J end by 1 base, with 14 bases between. Germline assignment: CDR1 SGHVS and CDR2 FQNEAQ. This CDR3 is 15 amino acids long. CDR3 nucleotide sequence: TGTGCCAGCGTCCAGTCGCCCCTGAACACCGGGGAGCTGTTTTTT. Translation gives CASVQSPLNTGELFF.

This clonotype was counted between two and nine times. The chain employs TRBV19 and TRBJ1-2; 7 positions agree with TRBD1. CDR1 and CDR2 from the germline V gene are LNHDA and SQIVND (reference sequence). This CDR3 spans 15 amino acids. V lost 2 bases, J lost 10 bases, and 13 bases stayed unmatched. The CDR3 DNA sequence: TGTGCCAGTAGTATAAGTCGAAGGGGGCGCGGGTTCTACACCTTC. Its translation: CASSISRRGRGFYTF.

The chain joins TRBV3-1 to TRBJ1-1; D not certain. The CDR3 has 15 amino acids. Trimming took 5 bases from V and 1 from J, leaving 14 bases between them. Germline lookup yields CDR1 LGHDT and CDR2 YNNKEL (reference sequence). This chain's CDR3 is CASSNRPSSNTEAFF. DNA of the CDR3: TGTGCCAGCAGCAATCGGCCCTCCTCGAACACTGAAGCTTTCTTT. The full variable domain, rest sourced from reference TRBV3-1 and TRBJ1-1, is DTAVSQTPKYLVTQMGNDKSIKCEQNLGHDTMYWYKQDSKKFLKIMFSYNNKELIINETVPNRFSPKSPDKAHLNLHINSLELGDSAVYFCASSNRPSSNTEAFFGQGTRLTVV.

This clonotype was counted at least ten times. V usage is TRBV2 and J usage is TRBJ2-5; possibly TRBD2 for D (5 bases). CDR1 SNHLY and CDR2 FYNNEI come from the germline V gene. The CDR3 has 12 amino acids. V dropped 4 bases and J dropped 7 bases, with 10 bases sitting between them. Here the CDR3 DNA reads TGTGCCAGCAGTGCGGGGATGGGGACCCAGTACTTC. Protein: CASSAGMGTQYF.

This clonotype was detected many times. The V and J genes are TRBV18 and TRBJ1-1; D not resolved. Trimming took off 2 bases at V and 2 bases at J, with 12 bases between the two ends. Germline CDR1 KGHSH, CDR2 LQKENI. The CDR3 runs to 15 residues. The CDR3 region is CASSPNVGINTEAFF. The CDR3 DNA follows: TGTGCCAGCTCACCAAACGTCGGGATCAACACTGAAGCTTTCTTT.

In this sample, this clonotype turned up many times. This sequence joins TRBV6-5 and TRBJ2-7; D is ambiguous. The ends were cut back, 2 bases at V and 3 bases at J, with 8 bases in the middle. The germline CDR1 and CDR2 sequences are MNHEY and SVGAGI. CDR3 size: 13 residues. The CDR3 here is CASSYRTSYEQYF. The CDR3 DNA sequence: TGTGCCAGCAGTTACCGCACCAGCTACGAGCAGTACTTC.

At least ten counts were recorded for this clonotype. The V and J genes are TRBV6-5 and TRBJ1-1; D is ambiguous. Trimming removed 2 bases from V and 1 base from J, with 2 bases in between. This CDR3 contains 12 residues. Germline values: CDR1 MNHEY, CDR2 SVGAGI. The CDR3 DNA reads TGTGCCAGCAGTTACAAGAACACTGAAGCTTTCTTT. It yields the protein CASSYKNTEAFF.

This clonotype was counted ten times or more. CDR3 nucleotide sequence: TGTGCCAGCAGTTATCGGACAGATCATTCCTCTGGAAACACCATATATTTT. Translation gives CASSYRTDHSSGNTIYF. This chain connects TRBV6-5 to TRBJ1-3; the D gene is possibly TRBD1 (6 bases). Trimming took 3 bases from V and 0 from J, leaving 15 bases between them. This CDR3 spans 17 amino acids. The V gene's germline CDR1 is MNHEY and CDR2 SVGAGI.

Ten or more counts support this clonotype. V gene TRBV6-1 combines with J gene TRBJ2-2; D remains unclear. V was trimmed by 7 bases and J by 4 bases, leaving 4 bases between them. In germline, CDR1 is MNHNS, CDR2 SASEGT. The CDR3 spans 11 residues. As DNA, the CDR3 is TGTGCCAGCAAAGGCACCGGGGAGCTGTTTTTT. This sequence encodes CASKGTGELFF.